A single sample gave rise to the 5 T cell receptor beta chains below, sequenced in a study of CD8 T cells in ankylosing spondylitis. One entry per CDR3 protein results from TCRdb running MiXCR on the 5' RACE reads. The data show hundreds of thousands of distinct CDR3 sequences, 20% to 25% seen once. Sequencing used blood, either unsorted or a sorted T cell fraction (not recorded which). These receptors were obtained from a male donor with ankylosing spondylitis or in good health (not recorded which).

This clonotype has only a few counts. The CDR3 DNA reads TGTGGCGTGGGGGGGCCCGCTCGCAATGAGCAGTTCTTC. This gives the protein CGVGGPARNEQFF. V is TRBV12-3 or TRBV12-4 and J is TRBJ2-1; possible D gene TRBD2, 7 bases. CDR3 length: 13 amino acids.

This clonotype turned up a few times. In nucleotides, the CDR3 is TGTGCCAGCAGTCCCCGTCCCCTTCAGGGGCAAGAGACCCAGTACTTC. Translation gives CASSPRPLQGQETQYF. The chain recombines TRBV12-3 or TRBV12-4 with TRBJ2-5; possibly TRBD1 for D (6 bases). This CDR3 contains 16 residues. Between the trimmed V and J ends, which lost 5 bases and 2 bases, there was a span of 18 bases.

The table lists this clonotype with a count of one. The chain carries TRBV6-1 and TRBJ2-6; the D gene could be TRBD1 or TRBD2 (5 bases each). Trimming took 11 bases from V and 1 from J, leaving 12 bases between them. CDR1 is MNHNS, CDR2 SASEGT, per germline. CDR3 length: 14 amino acids. This CDR3 is CAGGSASGANVLTF. The CDR3, as DNA: TGTGCCGGGGGATCGGCGTCTGGGGCCAACGTCCTGACTTTC.

In this sample, this clonotype turned up a few times. V is TRBV10-3 and J is TRBJ2-7; perhaps D is TRBD1 or TRBD2 (5 bases each). Trimming removed 0 bases from V and 1 base from J, with 13 bases in between. CDR3 length: 16 residues. The germline V gene encodes CDR1 ENHRY and CDR2 SYGVKD. This chain's CDR3 is CAISESTGAASYEQYF. CDR3 DNA sequence: TGTGCCATCAGTGAGTCTACCGGGGCGGCATCCTACGAGCAGTACTTC.

This clonotype was seen a handful of times. Here the CDR3 reads CASNSPDRNSYNEQFF. The CDR3 DNA is TGTGCCAGCAATTCCCCCGACAGAAACTCCTACAATGAGCAGTTCTTC. The rearrangement links TRBV25-1 to TRBJ2-1; a possible D gene is TRBD1 (5 bases). CDR3 length equals 16 residues. The germline CDR1 and CDR2 sequences are MGHDK and SYGVNS. The V end lost 7 bases, the J end lost 0 bases, and 16 bases lay between the germline ends.